A selection of T cell receptor beta chains follows, all from one sample in a study of T cell responses to AZD1222 COVID-19 vaccine. The assay was immunoSEQ multiplex PCR, and TCRdb's table has in-frame clones only and misses some. The repertoire holds tens of thousands of clones, with approximately 86% as singletons. The sequencing here drew on peripheral blood, taken on day 0 of AZD1222 vaccination. Receptors were obtained from an adult in good health. CDR3s include the opening cysteine and the closing phenylalanine or tryptophan. Each record gives: V gene, clone size, J gene, D gene, CDR3 protein, CDR3 DNA. D genes are given only for firm matches. A clone size is listed for some rows: how often the clone was seen (once, few, many), or a class if it is expanded.

TRBV7-2,.,TRBJ2-3,.,CASSLAGIASTDTQYF,TGTGCCAGCAGCCTAGCAGGGATCGCTAGCACAGATACGCAGTATTTT
TRBV2,.,TRBJ1-6,.,CASSFMGANSPLHF,TGTGCCAGCAGCTTCATGGGGGCCAATTCACCCCTCCACTTT
TRBV7-8,.,TRBJ1-1,.,CASSLGSAGLPTFF,TGTGCCAGCAGCTTAGGCTCGGCAGGGCTCCCTACTTTCTTT
TRBV2,.,TRBJ2-7,TRBD1,CAIARQGVYEQYF,TGTGCCATCGCACGACAGGGGGTCTACGAGCAGTACTTC
TRBV25-1,.,TRBJ1-5,.,CASSGPGSGQPQHF,TGTGCCAGCAGTGGTCCCGGGTCTGGACAGCCCCAGCATTTT
TRBV9,.,TRBJ1-6,TRBD1,CASSPQPGQSNSPLHF,TGTGCCAGCAGCCCGCAACCGGGACAGTCGAATTCACCCCTCCACTTT
TRBV10-1,once,TRBJ2-7,.,CASTPSRTTGPGYEQYF,TGCGCCAGCACCCCCAGCCGTACAACAGGGCCGGGGTACGAGCAGTACTTC
TRBV11-3,.,TRBJ2-2,.,CASSPRGLTGELFF,TGTGCCAGCAGCCCCCGGGGGTTGACCGGGGAGCTGTTTTTT
TRBV28,once,TRBJ1-2,.,CASSDTPIKGGYTF,TGTGCCAGCAGTGATACCCCCATTAAGGGAGGCTACACCTTC
TRBV7-9,.,TRBJ2-4,TRBD1,CASSFATGGGKNIQYF,TGTGCCAGCAGCTTCGCCACAGGGGGCGGCAAAAACATTCAGTACTTC
TRBV7-3,.,TRBJ2-7,.,CASSLEPSPVSEQYF,TGTGCCAGCAGCTTAGAACCTAGCCCGGTTTCCGAGCAGTACTTC
TRBV2,.,TRBJ2-5,TRBD2,CASRAPGLIRETQYF,TGTGCCAGCAGAGCACCGGGACTAATTAGAGAGACCCAGTACTTC
TRBV30,.,TRBJ2-2,TRBD2,CAWSGTSSGTGELFF,TGTGCCTGGAGTGGGACTAGCTCAGGCACCGGGGAGCTGTTTTTT
TRBV18,.,TRBJ2-2,.,CASSPMTNTGELFF,TGTGCCAGCTCCCCAATGACGAACACCGGGGAGCTGTTTTTT
TRBV4-1,once,TRBJ1-5,.,CASSQGQANQPQHF,TGCGCCAGCAGCCAAGGACAGGCCAATCAGCCCCAGCATTTT
TRBV29-1,.,TRBJ1-1,.,CSFRTDSFSEAFF,TGCAGCTTTAGGACAGACAGTTTCTCTGAAGCTTTCTTT
TRBV28,.,TRBJ1-1,TRBD1,CASSFQGGYTEAFF,TGTGCCAGCAGTTTCCAGGGGGGTTACACTGAAGCTTTCTTT
TRBV19,medium-sized,TRBJ2-7,.,CASSIGTGEQYF,TGTGCCAGTAGTATAGGGACGGGCGAGCAGTACTTC
TRBV6-5,.,TRBJ1-4,.,CASKGTINEKLFF,TGTGCCAGCAAGGGGACGATTAATGAAAAACTGTTTTTT
TRBV9,.,TRBJ2-7,.,CASSVESMGSEQYF,TGTGCCAGCAGCGTAGAGAGCATGGGGAGCGAGCAGTACTTC